The clone carrying this T cell receptor beta chain turned up a few times. Its specificity is not known. Germline V gene sequence: CDR1 MGHRA, CDR2 YSYEKL. V was clipped by 3 bases and J by 0 bases, with 10 bases between them. The CDR3 is 15 residues long. The sample originates from a study of T cells after yellow fever vaccination. TCRdb re-derived calls from the 5' RACE reads in MiXCR, one entry per CDR3 protein. The sample lists under 500,000 distinct CDR3 sequences; about 19% were seen once. Findings of the study overall: Booster samples showed a return of most primary-vaccination clones (around 96% CD4, approximately 88% CD8). Shared CD4/CD8 clonotypes were a small share, likely from convergent recombination. Secondary responses were weaker yet peaked faster, day 5 versus 15.

The sequencing used PBMCs, collected before the yellow fever booster vaccination. The chain employs TRBV4-1 and TRBJ2-3; D gene ambiguous. The sequence came from a man aged 18-30 years who received the YFV17D yellow fever vaccine. In nucleotides, the CDR3 is TGCGCCAGCAGCCAGGGTCAGCTTAGCACAGATACGCAGTATTTT. It is translated as CASSQGQLSTDTQYF.